The clone carrying this T cell receptor beta chain has only one observation. Its antigen is currently unknown. This specimen comes from a study of graft-versus-host responses after intestinal transplantation. Turning to the study itself: Anti-thymocyte globulin induction was given to all recipients, followed by tacrolimus and steroids for two to four years.

The assay was immunoSEQ multiplex PCR, and TCRdb's table has in-frame clones only and misses some. The sample lists around 120,000 clones; approximately 96% were seen once. Germline V lookup: CDR1 SGDLS, CDR2 YYNGEE. V was clipped by 4 bases and J by 8 bases, with 16 bases between them. The CDR3 runs 14 residues. General study findings and limits: Peak circulating GvH clone levels were associated with early post-transplant HvG declines.

Specimen: unstimulated CD8+ T cells sorted from spleen or lymph node cells, collected before intestinal transplant. The receptor was isolated from a human donor who received an intestinal transplant. The gene calls are TRBV9 and TRBJ1-5; D not certain. CDR3 in amino acids: CASSPRTGGEPQHF. For the CDR3, the DNA is TGTGCCAGCAGCCCACGGACTGGCGGGGAGCCCCAGCATTTT.